A single TCR beta chain is shown here with its context. Its antigen is not identified. This sample is part of a study of shared clonotypes between healthy human individuals. For the study at large: A couple of women and three men aged 18 to 49 made up the donors.

Regarding the study as a whole: Tissues were not sampled, only blood, and their repertoires likely differ.

Across several immunoSEQ plates, the genomic DNA of each subset was split evenly. Unsorted PBMC samples were amplified in replicate PCRs containing 250 to 350 ng DNA, tens of thousands of T cell genomes. This table comes from immunoSEQ multiplex PCR, and its TCRdb copy is limited to in-frame clones, with some not included. The sample has 75,000 to 100,000 clones, less than 60% seen once; the top ten hold roughly 16%. The CDR3 consists of 15 residues. Sequenced: PBMCs. This clonotype originated in a woman aged 40-49 years in good health. Some clones in this sample may be carry-over from other donors' samples. The gene calls are TRBV21-1 and TRBJ2-7; TRBD2, the table's D call, was not compared with the DNA. TRBV21-1 corresponds to a pseudogene. The DNA of the CDR3 is TGTGCCAGCAGCAAAGGGGAGGGAGTGGACTACGAGCAGTACTTC. Its protein product is CASSKGEGVDYEQYF.